The TCR beta chain under discussion was sequenced for a study of response to subunit inactivated influenza vaccine. The study's findings and limits: Each seasonal influenza vaccination, the authors suggested, recruits few new T cells.

From the RT-PCR reads, TCRdb called clonotypes with MiXCR, one entry per CDR3 protein. The data contain hundreds of thousands of distinct CDR3 sequences, around 8% of them singletons. This clonotype was observed at least ten times. Antigen specificity is unknown. Germline V gene lookup returns CDR1 DFQATT and CDR2 SNEGSKA (reference sequence). V shed 3 bases, J shed 4 bases, and the junction held 6 bases outside the gene matches. The length of the CDR3 is 13 residues. The sequence derives from a man between 50 and 70 years old who received an inactivated influenza vaccine. V gene TRBV20-1 combines with J gene TRBJ2-7, with 7 bases fitting TRBD1. The input for sequencing was PBMCs from blood, taken around 25 months after vaccination. The CDR3 region has the DNA TGCAGTGCTAGGCGTCGACAGGGTTACGAGCAGTACTTC. As protein: CSARRRQGYEQYF.